The T cell receptor (beta chain) described here comes from a study of CD8 T cells in ankylosing spondylitis. Study-wide results and limits: Earlier studies detected some motif variants in reactive arthritis synovial fluid and blood. In ankylosing spondylitis patients, matched synovial fluid reportedly showed significant enrichment of disease-linked clones. In ankylosing spondylitis blood, a motif of fewer than 10 highly homologous TCR beta variants appeared characteristic.

This clonotype has more than one count but fewer than ten. Its matching antigen is unknown. Researchers built TCR beta libraries using quantitative 5'-RACE with molecular barcodes. MiXCR, run by TCRdb on the 5' RACE reads, gives a single entry per CDR3 protein. The data show about 800,000 distinct CDR3 sequences, approximately 12% seen once. The CDR3 has 11 amino acids. Trimming left V 3 bases short and J 8 bases short, with 8 bases between. Looked up from germline, CDR1 is DFQATT and CDR2 is SNEGSKA (reference sequence). V usage is TRBV20-1 and J usage is TRBJ1-5; no definite D call. Sequenced input: blood, either unsorted or a sorted T cell fraction (not recorded which). This sequence was found in a male donor with ankylosing spondylitis. The CDR3 DNA reads TGCAGTGCTAGTAACGGGAAGCCCCAGCATTTT. Translation gives CSASNGKPQHF.